A single sample gave rise to the 9 T cell receptor beta chains below, sequenced in a study of blood T cells in healthy people across ages. Then a second PCR, running about 6 to 12 cycles, was carried out with a sample-barcoded 5' primer and a J-beta primer mix. TCRdb re-derived calls from the 5' RACE reads in MiXCR, one entry per CDR3 protein. This sample has 750,000 to 950,000 distinct CDR3 sequences; roughly 24% occur once, and the top ten carry 2.5% to 3.5%. These records were also assigned to another study, of T cells of mothers and their children.

Source material: blood. The receptors were gathered from a boy aged 5 to 17 in good health.

This clonotype has a handful of counts. V usage is TRBV5-1 and J usage is TRBJ2-5; D may match TRBD1 or TRBD2 (5 bases each). The J call may be incorrect, as the DNA end agrees better with TRBJ2-1. This CDR3 comprises 15 residues. Germline V gene lookup returns CDR1 SGHRS and CDR2 YFSETQ. CDR3 amino acids: CASSLGTANYNEQFF. The CDR3 nucleotides read TGCGCCAGCAGCCTTGGGACGGCGAACTACAATGAGCAGTTCTTC.

This clonotype has more than one count but fewer than ten. The chain couples TRBV6-6 to TRBJ2-3; no clear D gene. Looked up from germline, CDR1 is MNHNY and CDR2 is SVGAGI (reference sequence). The CDR3 runs 13 residues. Deletions cut 4 bases from V and 1 base from J, with 6 bases between. CDR3 nucleotide sequence: TGTGCCAGCAGTTTCGGACGCACAGATACGCAGTATTTT. This translates into CASSFGRTDTQYF.

CDR3 nucleotides: TGTGCCAGCAGTTTCCTGCAGGGAGTGACCCAGTACTTC. Translation: CASSFLQGVTQYF. The chain combines TRBV12-3 or TRBV12-4 with TRBJ2-5; possibly TRBD1 or TRBD2 for D (5 bases each). The CDR3 is 13 amino acids. Trimming took 3 bases from V and 7 from J, leaving 12 bases between them.

V is TRBV9 and J is TRBJ2-3; TRBD2 matches 8 bases. J gave up 1 base and V 0 bases, and 4 bases lay outside the gene matches. The CDR3 length is 16 residues. CDR1 SGDLS and CDR2 YYNGEE come from the germline V gene. CDR3 sequence (DNA): TGTGCCAGCAGCGTAGGGTCGGGGGGGCGCACAGATACGCAGTATTTT. It codes for CASSVGSGGRTDTQYF.

This clonotype was recorded a few times. This chain links TRBV20-1 with TRBJ2-1; D remains ambiguous. The last part of the DNA fits TRBJ2-7 better; the J call may be wrong. The CDR3 has 14 amino acids. Germline V gene data show CDR1 as DFQATT and CDR2 as SNEGSKA (reference sequence). CDR3 region: CSARVTPNSYEQYF. CDR3 DNA: TGCAGTGCTAGAGTCACCCCTAACTCCTACGAGCAGTACTTC.

The rearrangement uses TRBV29-1 and TRBJ1-4; TRBD1 is a possible D gene (5 bases). This CDR3 is built from 12 residues. Trimming left V 8 bases short and J 5 bases short, with 12 bases between. The germline V gene has CDR1 SQVTM and CDR2 ANQGSEA. CDR3 amino acids: CSTLGVNEKLFF. The DNA for the CDR3 is TGCAGCACCTTGGGGGTAAATGAAAAACTGTTTTTT.

V usage is TRBV4-3 and J usage is TRBJ1-2; tentatively, D is TRBD1 (6 bases). The CDR3 consists of 13 residues. The germline CDR1 and CDR2 sequences are LGHNA and YSLEER. Trimming cost V 1 base and J 6 bases, with 9 bases left between them. The CDR3 loop is CASSQAQGHGYTF. The CDR3 DNA reads as TGCGCCAGCAGCCAAGCTCAGGGGCATGGCTACACCTTC.

This clonotype came up a few times. This rearrangement joins TRBV12-3 or TRBV12-4 to TRBJ2-6; D is possibly TRBD1 (6 bases). The CDR3 spans 14 residues. Trimming cost V 7 bases and J 1 base, with 8 bases left between them. CDR3 protein: CASKTGSGANVLTF. CDR3 in DNA: TGTGCCAGCAAAACAGGGTCTGGGGCCAACGTCCTGACTTTC.

V and J are TRBV5-1 and TRBJ2-5; 14 bases agree with TRBD2. CDR1 SGHRS and CDR2 YFSETQ come from the germline V gene. The CDR3 totals 19 residues. V lost 2 bases, J lost 4 bases, and 13 bases stayed unmatched. The CDR3 DNA follows: TGCGCCAGCAGCTTCTCCGGGACTAGCGGGGGTGGTCGTCGAGAGACCCAGTACTTC. It yields the protein CASSFSGTSGGGRRETQYF.